The 15 T cell receptor beta chains presented below share a single source sample, sequenced in a study of blood T cells in healthy people across ages. A J-beta primer mix and a sample-barcoded 5' primer were used in a second PCR of about 7 to 12 cycles. TCRdb called the 5' RACE reads again in MiXCR, with one record for every CDR3 protein. The sample holds about 630,000 distinct CDR3 sequences, about 21% seen once. Source material: blood. The source of these receptors is a man between 65 and 85 years old in good health.

With respect to this clonotype: The junction departs from germline at one end; a sequencing error may be responsible. The chain carries TRBV27 and TRBJ2-5, with 11 bases aligning to TRBD2. The germline V gene encodes CDR1 MNHEY and CDR2 SMNVEV (reference sequence). This CDR3 has 11 residues. The CDR3 is CASRRGLAESF. CDR3 bases: TGTGCCAGCAGAAGGGGACTAGCGGAGTCTTTC.

V is TRBV13 and J is TRBJ2-5; 12 nucleotides match TRBD2. The J call may not be correct, given that the DNA end is closer to TRBJ2-1. Per the germline V gene, CDR1 is PRHDT and CDR2 is FYEKMQ (reference sequence). The CDR3 sequence is 16 residues long. The CDR3 is CASSSTSRTSGIEQFF. For the CDR3, the DNA is TGTGCCAGCAGCTCAACCTCGCGGACTAGCGGGATTGAGCAGTTCTTC.

The table lists this clonotype with a few counts. The chain is built from TRBV7-6 and TRBJ1-4; D is unclear. The CDR3 loop spans 17 amino acids. The germline V gene encodes CDR1 SGHVS and CDR2 FNYEAQ. Between the trimmed V and J ends, which lost 1 base and 7 bases, there was a span of 19 bases. The CDR3 here is CASSLGGGIGRSEKLFF. Written as DNA, the CDR3 is TGTGCCAGCAGCTTAGGAGGCGGGATCGGACGTAGTGAAAAACTGTTTTTT.

The chain carries TRBV12-3 or TRBV12-4 and TRBJ1-3; D gene ambiguous. CDR3 length equals 15 residues. Trimming cost V 5 bases and J 4 bases, with 15 bases left between them. For the CDR3, the DNA is TGTGCCAGCAGTCCCCTTGAAGGGAGAGGAAACACCATATATTTT. The encoded protein is CASSPLEGRGNTIYF.

The V gene is TRBV7-6, the J gene TRBJ2-3; 8 nucleotides line up with TRBD2. The J segment lost 2 bases and the V segment lost 3 bases, leaving 7 bases of the junction unmatched. The germline gives CDR1 SGHVS, CDR2 FNYEAQ. There are 16 residues in the CDR3. The CDR3 DNA reads TGTGCCAGCAGCTTTGGTGTAGCGGGACCCACAGATACGCAGTATTTT. This translates into CASSFGVAGPTDTQYF. The full variable domain, its missing parts supplied by reference TRBV7-6 and TRBJ2-3, is GAGVSQSPRYKVTKRGQDVALRCDPISGHVSLYWYRQALGQGPEFLTYFNYEAQQDKSGLPNDRFSAERPEGSISTLTIQRTEQRDSAMYRCASSFGVAGPTDTQYFGPGTRLTVL.

CDR3: CASSLGQGARTGGYTF. The CDR3 bases are TGTGCCAGCAGCCTGGGACAGGGGGCTCGAACGGGGGGCTACACCTTC. The chain carries TRBV3-1 and TRBJ1-2; 12 bases line up with TRBD1. The germline CDR1 and CDR2 sequences are LGHDT and YNNKEL (reference sequence). The V and J ends lost 4 bases and 8 bases, in that order; junction bases with no gene match: 11. There are 16 residues in the CDR3.

This clonotype was recorded a few times. The rearrangement uses TRBV5-1 and TRBJ2-1, with 11 bases that match TRBD2. This CDR3 has 16 residues. In germline, CDR1 is SGHRS, CDR2 YFSETQ. V shed 3 bases and J 5 bases; nucleotides not matched to a gene: 7. The CDR3 nucleotides read TGCGCCAGCAGCTCAACGACTAGCGGGAAACACAATGAGCAGTTCTTC. Translation: CASSSTTSGKHNEQFF.

The genes are TRBV18 and TRBJ2-3; D is perhaps TRBD2 (6 bases). CDR1 is KGHSH and CDR2 is LQKENI in the germline V gene. This CDR3 region has 13 residues. V was trimmed by 6 bases and J by 4 bases, leaving 11 bases between them. The CDR3 reads CASSGGVADTQYF. CDR3 nucleotides: TGTGCCAGCTCTGGAGGGGTAGCAGATACGCAGTATTTT.

J is TRBJ1-6 and V is TRBV15; weak D call: TRBD1 (5 bases). The CDR3 runs to 15 residues. Trimming stripped 0 bases from V and 6 bases from J, with 9 bases between. The germline V gene encodes CDR1 LNHNV and CDR2 YYDKDF (reference sequence). The CDR3 here is CATSRDLGVNSPLHF. The CDR3 DNA reads TGTGCCACCAGCAGAGATCTGGGGGTTAATTCACCCCTCCACTTT.

V and J are TRBV12-3 or TRBV12-4 and TRBJ2-7; D call uncertain. Between the trimmed V and J ends, which lost 1 base and 10 bases, there was a span of 14 bases. The CDR3 is made up of 13 amino acids. CDR3 in amino acids: CASSLESGSRQYF. CDR3 DNA sequence: TGTGCCAGCAGTTTAGAATCCGGGTCTCGACAGTACTTC.

The J gene is TRBJ2-7, the V gene TRBV4-1; possible D gene TRBD1, 6 bases. From germline, CDR1 is MGHRA and CDR2 YSYEKL. The CDR3 is 15 residues long. Trimming pared 3 bases from V and 3 bases from J, leaving 15 bases between. The CDR3 coding sequence is TGCGCCAGCAGCCAGCAGGGGTTTCCCGGCTACGAGCAGTACTTC. Residues: CASSQQGFPGYEQYF.

V is TRBV28 and J is TRBJ2-5; D is possibly TRBD2 (6 bases). Germline V gene sequence: CDR1 MDHEN, CDR2 SYDVKM. The CDR3 loop spans 14 amino acids. The germline V and J ends were trimmed by 6 bases and 2 bases, with 13 bases remaining between them. The CDR3, as DNA: TGTGCCAGCAGGCCGGGACTTATGCAAGAGACCCAGTACTTC. This sequence encodes CASRPGLMQETQYF.

The rearrangement uses TRBV9 and TRBJ2-3; 7 bases match TRBD2. V lost 0 bases, J lost 8 bases, and 6 bases stayed unmatched. Germline V gene lookup returns CDR1 SGDLS and CDR2 YYNGEE. The CDR3 covers 14 residues. This chain's CDR3 is CASSVGGERGTQYF. As DNA, the CDR3 is TGTGCCAGCAGCGTAGGGGGGGAGCGGGGTACGCAGTATTTT. The full variable domain, rest sourced from reference TRBV9 and TRBJ2-3, is DSGVTQTPKHLITATGQRVTLRCSPRSGDLSVYWYQQSLDQGLQFLIQYYNGEERAKGNILERFSAQQFPDLHSELNLSSLELGDSALYFCASSVGGERGTQYFGPGTRLTVL.

The chain recombines TRBV24-1 with TRBJ2-3; D unclear. Germline V gives CDR1 KGHDR, CDR2 SFDVKD. This CDR3 has 13 amino acids. The V and J ends lost 4 bases and 5 bases respectively, with 9 bases between them. The CDR3 region is CATSEPLGDTQYF. The CDR3 DNA follows: TGTGCCACCAGTGAGCCCTTGGGAGATACGCAGTATTTT.

This chain uses TRBV14 with TRBJ1-4; no clear D. Trimming shortened V by 6 bases and J by 4 bases, and 9 bases separated the two germline ends. The CDR3 is 13 amino acids. CDR1 and CDR2 (germline): SGHDN, FVKESK. CDR3 protein: CASRRGGNEKLFF. In DNA, the CDR3 is TGTGCCAGCAGACGGGGTGGTAATGAAAAACTGTTTTTT.